This TCR beta chain stems from a study of blood T cell repertoires in COVID-19. The overall study: Acute and convalescent COVID-19 samples came from the United States, Italy and Spain. In each case, the material was cDNA or gDNA derived from T cells, B-cell-depleted T cells, or PBMCs.

Germline CDR1 and CDR2: SGHVS and FQNEAQ. Trimming removed 5 bases from V and 1 base from J, with 8 bases in between. The CDR3 spans 13 residues. Profiling relied on immunoSEQ multiplex PCR, and the TCRdb table lists in-frame clones only, not all of them. Among approximately 68,000 clones, around nine tenths were seen once, and the ten largest hold about 2.9%. By its share, this clone is medium-sized. Other nucleotide sequences from this sample produce the same CDR3. The clonotype was recovered from a man aged 65 to 85 with active or convalescent COVID-19. The sequenced sample was peripheral blood. The chain joins TRBV7-8 to TRBJ1-1; D ambiguous. The CDR3 is CASSPDTNTEAFF. The CDR3 bases are TGTGCCAGCAGCCCCGACACGAACACTGAAGCTTTCTTT.